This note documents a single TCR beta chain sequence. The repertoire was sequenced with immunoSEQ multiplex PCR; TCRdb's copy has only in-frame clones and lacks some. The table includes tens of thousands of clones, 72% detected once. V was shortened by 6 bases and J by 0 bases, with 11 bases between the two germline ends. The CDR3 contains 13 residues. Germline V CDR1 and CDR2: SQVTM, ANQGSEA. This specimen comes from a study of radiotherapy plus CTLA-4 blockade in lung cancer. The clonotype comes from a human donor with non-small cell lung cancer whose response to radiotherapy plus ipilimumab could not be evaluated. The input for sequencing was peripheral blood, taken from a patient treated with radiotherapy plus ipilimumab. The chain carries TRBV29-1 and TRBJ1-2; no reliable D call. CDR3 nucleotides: TGCAGCGTATACGTAGTAACTAACTATGGCTACACCTTC. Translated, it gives CSVYVVTNYGYTF.